This T cell receptor (beta chain) derives from a study of blood T cell dynamics during melanoma immunotherapy. Trimming at V came to 4 bases and at J to 10 bases, leaving 20 bases not matched to a gene. This CDR3 is 17 amino acids long. The germline CDR1 and CDR2 sequences are SGDLS and YYNGEE. The time point was: week 3, after first cycle of checkpoint inhibitor. Assay: immunoSEQ multiplex PCR; the TCRdb copy retains only in-frame clones and omits some. Of 9,500 to 15,000 clones listed, more than 75% are singletons. This chain uses TRBV9 with TRBJ2-1; 7 nucleotides align to TRBD2. The receptor was derived from a human donor with melanoma. The sequencing here drew on blood, taken from a patient treated with checkpoint blockade. The chain's CDR3 is CASSLPGGEGPPGEQFF. The DNA for the CDR3 is TGTGCCAGCAGCTTACCTGGGGGGGAGGGCCCCCCAGGGGAGCAGTTCTTC.